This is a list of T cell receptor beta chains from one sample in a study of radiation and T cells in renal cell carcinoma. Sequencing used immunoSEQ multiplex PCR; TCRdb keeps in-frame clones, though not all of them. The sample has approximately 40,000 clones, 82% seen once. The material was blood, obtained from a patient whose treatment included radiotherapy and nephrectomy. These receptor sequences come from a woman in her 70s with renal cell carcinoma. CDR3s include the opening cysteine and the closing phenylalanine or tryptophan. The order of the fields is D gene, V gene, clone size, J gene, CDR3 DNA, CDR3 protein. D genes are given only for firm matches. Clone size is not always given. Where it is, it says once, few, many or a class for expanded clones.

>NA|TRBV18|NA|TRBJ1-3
TGTGCCAGCTCACCCCCGACGGTAGACACCATATATTTT
CASSPPTVDTIYF
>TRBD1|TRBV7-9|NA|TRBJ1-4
TGTGCCAGCAGCTTTGGACAGGCAACTAATGAAAAACTGTTTTTT
CASSFGQATNEKLFF
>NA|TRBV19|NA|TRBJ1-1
TGTGCCAGTAGTACCCTTACAGGGGAAGCTTTCTTT
CASSTLTGEAFF
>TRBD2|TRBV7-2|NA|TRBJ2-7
TGTGCCAGCAGCTTACCTTCCGGACTAGCCTCAGGCGAGCAGTACTTC
CASSLPSGLASGEQYF
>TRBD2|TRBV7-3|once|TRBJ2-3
TGTGCCAGCAGCTTAACTAGCGGGGGCTTTACTACGACAGGCACAGATACGCAGTATTTT
CASSLTSGGFTTTGTDTQYF
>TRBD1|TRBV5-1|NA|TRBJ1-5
TGCGCCAGCAGCTTGCCCACCGGGGACAGGGGTGGTGGGAACAATCAGCCCCAGCATTTT
CASSLPTGDRGGGNNQPQHF
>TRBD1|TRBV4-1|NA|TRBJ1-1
TGCGCCAGCAGGCCGGGACAGGGTGGGAACACTGAAGCTTTCTTT
CASRPGQGGNTEAFF
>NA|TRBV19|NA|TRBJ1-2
TGTGCCAGTAGTGGCCCCTTTACAGGGCTCTATGGCTACACCTTC
CASSGPFTGLYGYTF
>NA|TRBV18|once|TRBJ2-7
TGTGCCAGCTCACCTGCGGGACAGAGCACCTACGAGCAGTACTTC
CASSPAGQSTYEQYF
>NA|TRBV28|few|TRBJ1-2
TGTGCCAGCAGTGCATCCTCGGGACCCTTGAGGGGCTACACCTTC
CASSASSGPLRGYTF
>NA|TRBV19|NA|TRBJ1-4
TGTGCCAGTAGTATCCGAAGCCCGGGCAATGAAAAACTGTTTTTT
CASSIRSPGNEKLFF
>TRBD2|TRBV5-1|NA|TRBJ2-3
TGCGCCAGCAGCCCCGGGACTAGCGGGAGGGCCCCAGATACGCAGTATTTT
CASSPGTSGRAPDTQYF
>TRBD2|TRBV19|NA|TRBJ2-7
TGTGCCAGCCGAGGACGGGGGGGCCAGTGGGAGCAGTACTTC
CASRGRGGQWEQYF
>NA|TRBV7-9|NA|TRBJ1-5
TGTGCCAGCAGCGTGAATACCCAGCCCCAGCATTTT
CASSVNTQPQHF
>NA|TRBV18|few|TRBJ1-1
TGTGCCAGCTCACGAGGGGCCGCGATGAACACTGAAGCTTTCTTT
CASSRGAAMNTEAFF
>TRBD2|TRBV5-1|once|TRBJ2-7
TGCGCCAGCAGCTTGGGGTCCCTAGCGGAGGAAGTGGTGTACGAGCAGTACTTC
CASSLGSLAEEVVYEQYF
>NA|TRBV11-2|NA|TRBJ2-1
TGTGCCAGCAGCTTAGGGACAGTTTACAATGAGCAGTTCTTC
CASSLGTVYNEQFF
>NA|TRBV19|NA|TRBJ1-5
TGTGCCAGTAGTGCCGTATCAGGGAAGGGTCATCAGCCCCAGCATTTT
CASSAVSGKGHQPQHF
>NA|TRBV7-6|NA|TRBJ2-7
TGTGCCAGCAGCTTACCCTCTCAGGGCGACGAGCAGTACTTC
CASSLPSQGDEQYF
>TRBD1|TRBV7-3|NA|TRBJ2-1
TGTGCCAGCAGGCAGACAGGGGGAGAACCCTACAATGAGCAGTTCTTC
CASRQTGGEPYNEQFF
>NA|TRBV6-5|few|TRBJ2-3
TGTGCCAGCAGTTACTCCCTTGGGACCTTTACGCAGTATTTT
CASSYSLGTFTQYF
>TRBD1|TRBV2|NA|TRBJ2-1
TGTGCCACTAAGACGGACAGGGGCGATGAGCAGTTCTTC
CATKTDRGDEQFF
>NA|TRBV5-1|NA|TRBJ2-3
TGCGCCAGCAGCTTGGATAACAGGGCTGATACGCAGTATTTT
CASSLDNRADTQYF
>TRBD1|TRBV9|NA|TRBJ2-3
TGTGCCAGCAGCGCACAGGGGGCGCCAGGAGATACGCAGTATTTT
CASSAQGAPGDTQYF
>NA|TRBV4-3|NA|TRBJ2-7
TGCGCCAGCAGCCAACGTACACTCCCCATTAACGAGCAGTACTTC
CASSQRTLPINEQYF
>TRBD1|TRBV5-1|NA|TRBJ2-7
TGCGCCAGCAGCTTGCCAGGGGGCAGGTACGAGCAGTACTTC
CASSLPGGRYEQYF
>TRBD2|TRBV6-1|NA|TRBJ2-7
TGTGCCAGCAGAGTTAGCGGGGGCGGTTCCGAGCAGTACTTC
CASRVSGGGSEQYF
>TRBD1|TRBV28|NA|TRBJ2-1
TGTGCCAGCAGTTTATCTGGACAGGGGAGGAATGAGCAGTTCTTC
CASSLSGQGRNEQFF
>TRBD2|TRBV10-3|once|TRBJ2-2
TGTGCCATCAGTGTTACGACTAGCGGGAACACCGGGGAGCTGTTTTTT
CAISVTTSGNTGELFF
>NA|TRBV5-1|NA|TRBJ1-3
TGCGCCAGCAGCTTGGAAAGCCCCGGAAACACCATATATTTT
CASSLESPGNTIYF
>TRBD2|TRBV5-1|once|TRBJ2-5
TGCGCCAGCAGCTTGGGGACTAGCGGGAATCAAGAGACCCAGTACTTC
CASSLGTSGNQETQYF
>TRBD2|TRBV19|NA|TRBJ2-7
TGTGCCAGTAGTCTGGGGACTAGCAGGACCTACGAGCAGTACTTC
CASSLGTSRTYEQYF
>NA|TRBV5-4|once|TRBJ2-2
TGTGCCAGCAGCCCCAATAACCAGGGGAACACCGGGGAGCTGTTTTTT
CASSPNNQGNTGELFF
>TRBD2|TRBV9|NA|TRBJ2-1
TGTGCCAGCAGCGTAGAAGGGGTAGGAGGCGGGAGCTCCTACAATGAGCAGTTCTTC
CASSVEGVGGGSSYNEQFF
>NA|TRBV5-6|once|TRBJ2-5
TGTGCCAGCAGCTTGGGCCAAGAGACCCAGTACTTC
CASSLGQETQYF
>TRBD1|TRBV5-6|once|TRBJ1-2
TGTGCCAGCAGCTCATCAGGGGGTGGCTACACCTTC
CASSSSGGGYTF
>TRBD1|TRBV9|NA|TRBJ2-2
TGTGCCAGCAGCGTAGCGGGACAGGGAACCGGGGAGCTGTTTTTT
CASSVAGQGTGELFF
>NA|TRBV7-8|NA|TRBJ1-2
TGTGCCAGCAGGTTCGGGGGGTCTAGTAGCTACACCTTC
CASRFGGSSSYTF
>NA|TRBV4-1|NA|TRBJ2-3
TGCGCCAGCAGCCAAGATCTGGCGGCAGATACGCAGTATTTT
CASSQDLAADTQYF
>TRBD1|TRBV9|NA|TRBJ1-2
TGTGCCAGCAGCCCCCAAACAGGGGACCTCTATGGCTACACCTTC
CASSPQTGDLYGYTF
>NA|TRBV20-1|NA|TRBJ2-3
TGCAGTGCTAGTGGGACAGATACGCAGTATTTT
CSASGTDTQYF
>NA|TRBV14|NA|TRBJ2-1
TGTGCCAGCAGCCAATCGACGGGAGCGTGGTACAATGAGCAGTTCTTC
CASSQSTGAWYNEQFF
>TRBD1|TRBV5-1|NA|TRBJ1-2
TGCGCCAGCAGCTCGGGACAGCGAACGCCTTATTCGAGGGGCTACACCTTC
CASSSGQRTPYSRGYTF
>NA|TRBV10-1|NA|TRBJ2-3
TGCGCCAGCAGTGAAAGAGGGGGGCCCACAGATACGCAGTATTTT
CASSERGGPTDTQYF
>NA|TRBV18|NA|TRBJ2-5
TGTGCCAGCTCACCACCGTCAGGGCAAAAGGAGACCCAGTACTTC
CASSPPSGQKETQYF
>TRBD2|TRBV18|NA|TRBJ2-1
TGTGCCAGCTCACCAGGGCTAGCGGGAGGCCTATCCTACAATGAGCAGTTCTTC
CASSPGLAGGLSYNEQFF
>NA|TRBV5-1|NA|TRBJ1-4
TGCGCCAGCAGCTTGGGAGGGGATGAAAAACTGTTTTTT
CASSLGGDEKLFF
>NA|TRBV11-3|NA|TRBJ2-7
TGTGCCAGCAGCCCTCAGTCCACCTCCTACGAGCAGTACTTC
CASSPQSTSYEQYF
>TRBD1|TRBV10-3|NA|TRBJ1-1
TGTGCCATCAGTGAAAGACAGGGTAGAGATACTGAAGCTTTCTTT
CAISERQGRDTEAFF
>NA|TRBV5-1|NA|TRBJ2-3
TGCGCCAGCCGCTCCTTTCCTAGCGGCACAGATACGCAGTATTTT
CASRSFPSGTDTQYF